The TCR beta chain under discussion was sequenced for a study of blood T cell repertoires in COVID-19. Study-wide background: The origin of the acute and convalescent COVID-19 samples was the United States, Italy and Spain.

In the authors' methods: Researchers report that nucleated cell counts were estimated from reference gene primer amplification. Here immunoSEQ multiplex PCR was the method, and the copy in TCRdb shows in-frame clones only, minus some. V, J and clone size are taken as reported in that table, and D and trimming were inferred from the DNA itself. The data hold some 120,000 clones, with approximately 90% observed a single time. V shed 6 bases and J 1 base; nucleotides not matched to a gene: 2. Germline CDR1 reads ENHRY; CDR2 reads SYGVKD. CDR3 length: 13 residues. Seattle's cohort entered during active infection and was followed longitudinally.

The sequence was collected from a man aged 45-65 years with COVID-19, enrolled during active disease. This sequence joins TRBV10-3 and TRBJ1-2; TRBD1 matches 7 bases. Sequencing was performed on peripheral blood. The CDR3 region has the DNA TGTGCCATCAGCGGACAGGTTAACTATGGCTACACCTTC. The encoded protein is CAISGQVNYGYTF.